A selection of T cell receptor beta chains follows, all from one sample in a study of tumor and adjacent non-tumor tissue in lung cancer. TCRdb reanalysed the multiplex PCR reads using MiXCR and keeps one entry per CDR3 protein. The sample contains approximately 80,000 distinct CDR3 sequences, around 80% of which appear only once. The sample was distant non-tumor lung tissue. The receptors here all came from a man in his sixties with non-small cell lung cancer. Each CDR3 is given with its conserved first and last residue.

CDR3	V	J
CCSRDASTPEQYF	TRBV20-1	TRBJ2-7
CPSSQVGLGGSSDTQYF	TRBV4-3	TRBJ2-3
CSAMRGWVNQPQHF	TRBV20-1	TRBJ1-5
CSARAGTLCDGELFF	TRBV20-1	TRBJ2-2
CASSYVGLSVGITVTQYF	TRBV6-5	TRBJ2-3
CASSLGTVVRETEAFF	TRBV11-2	TRBJ1-1
CASSLGGTSIQNEQFF	TRBV11-3	TRBJ2-1
CASSFPGVLNIEAFF	TRBV12-3/TRBV12-4	TRBJ1-1
CASSQAGTSSGANVLTF	TRBV6-5	TRBJ2-6
CSARAAGKGTLYF	TRBV20-1	TRBJ2-5
CASRDPGGGGLDGELFF	TRBV11-2	TRBJ2-2
CSVIARNTGELFF	TRBV29-1	TRBJ2-2
CTSSQLGTGQGANTQYF	TRBV4-3	TRBJ2-3
CANSQDRACTTDTQYF	TRBV4-3	TRBJ2-3
CASSIPFNSGRDVQYF	TRBV19	TRBJ2-4
CSVLEDNGKLFF	TRBV29-1	TRBJ2-2
CTSSRRLAGGEHYF	TRBV7-2	TRBJ2-7
CSVEATRGRIQETLCF	TRBV29-1	TRBJ2-5
CSASPGGDQPPHF	TRBV20-1	TRBJ1-5
CASNPTSLSYNEQFF	TRBV11-1	TRBJ2-1
CASSDWGGISYGYTF	TRBV6-1	TRBJ1-2
CAGSSTLGGPKETQYF	TRBV11-2	TRBJ2-5
CASRGTGSGGTEALF	TRBV12-3/TRBV12-4	TRBJ1-1
CVSGQGGGTETKYF	TRBV12-3/TRBV12-4	TRBJ2-5
CASSKWAPPVGNEQFF	TRBV6-4	TRBJ2-1
CVSSLDRLAGVGSEQLF	TRBV11-3	TRBJ2-1
CTRRRKTTNF	TRBV28	TRBJ2-4
CASKLAGVTDTLYF	TRBV11-2	TRBJ2-3
CASRGQHEAFF	TRBV12-3/TRBV12-4	TRBJ1-1
CTSRLGREVNKQFF	TRBV11-2	TRBJ2-1
CRARPGAGSSCEQYF	TRBV20-1	TRBJ2-7
CASSPILGGGGTGVLFF	TRBV4-3	TRBJ2-2
CACSLGGTSTGELSF	TRBV11-1	TRBJ2-2